The rows below give T cell receptor beta chains drawn from one sample of a study of blood T cell repertoires in COVID-19. Sequencing used immunoSEQ multiplex PCR; TCRdb keeps in-frame clones, though not all of them. The data hold around 150,000 clones, with 60% to 80% observed a single time. Input material: peripheral blood. These receptors originate from a man between 60 and 70 years old who had recovered from COVID-19. Both conserved end residues are part of each CDR3. A D gene is named only where the DNA matches it firmly. Some rows mark clone size as missing; the rest say once, few, many or name a class of expanded clone.

V: TRBV19
size: -
J: TRBJ1-2
D: TRBD1
CDR3: CASSITSGQGLYGYTF
DNA: TGTGCCAGTAGTATTACCTCGGGACAGGGCTTATATGGCTACACCTTC

V: TRBV28
size: -
J: TRBJ1-5
D: TRBD1
CDR3: CASRETGGSNQPQHF
DNA: TGTGCCAGCAGAGAGACAGGGGGCAGCAATCAGCCCCAGCATTTT

V: TRBV18
size: -
J: TRBJ2-5
D: -
CDR3: CASPPVGTPETQYF
DNA: TGTGCCAGCCCACCAGTCGGGACTCCCGAGACCCAGTACTTC

V: TRBV6-2/TRBV6-3
size: -
J: TRBJ2-7
D: TRBD1
CDR3: CASSYSIGGGEQYF
DNA: TGTGCCAGCAGTTACTCGATAGGGGGCGGCGAGCAGTACTTC

V: TRBV5-1
size: few
J: TRBJ1-1
D: -
CDR3: CASSLKDAVQTEAFF
DNA: TGCGCCAGCAGCTTGAAAGATGCCGTACAGACTGAAGCTTTCTTT

V: TRBV5-6
size: -
J: TRBJ2-1
D: -
CDR3: CASSSDGLRGPYNEQFF
DNA: TGTGCCAGCAGCTCCGATGGGCTACGGGGTCCCTACAATGAGCAGTTCTTC

V: TRBV7-2
size: -
J: TRBJ1-3
D: -
CDR3: CASSFSPNSGNTIYF
DNA: TGTGCCAGCAGCTTCTCACCTAATTCTGGAAACACCATATATTTT

V: TRBV5-1
size: -
J: TRBJ1-4
D: TRBD1
CDR3: CASSLDRGNEKLFF
DNA: TGCGCCAGCAGCTTGGACAGGGGCAATGAAAAACTGTTTTTT

V: TRBV9
size: many
J: TRBJ1-2
D: TRBD1
CDR3: CASSVNEQGAGTF
DNA: TGTGCCAGCAGCGTAAACGAACAGGGGGCAGGCACCTTC

V: TRBV4-2
size: -
J: TRBJ2-1
D: TRBD2
CDR3: CASSQVGPTSGSYNEQFF
DNA: TGTGCCAGCAGCCAAGTGGGCCCCACTAGCGGCTCCTACAATGAGCAGTTCTTC

V: TRBV16
size: -
J: TRBJ2-7
D: TRBD2
CDR3: CASSQYETSGDPYEQYF
DNA: TGTGCCAGCAGCCAATACGAGACTAGCGGGGATCCCTACGAGCAGTACTTC

V: TRBV15
size: -
J: TRBJ1-2
D: -
CDR3: CATSRAPGDGYTF
DNA: TGTGCCACCAGCAGAGCCCCAGGGGATGGCTACACCTTC

V: TRBV5-4
size: few
J: TRBJ2-1
D: TRBD1
CDR3: CASSSRDRGRENEQFF
DNA: TGTGCCAGCAGCTCCCGGGACAGGGGGCGCGAGAATGAGCAGTTCTTC

V: TRBV5-1
size: -
J: TRBJ1-3
D: -
CDR3: CASSFSRGGNTIYF
DNA: TGCGCCAGCAGCTTCAGCAGGGGTGGAAACACCATATATTTT

V: TRBV10-1
size: -
J: TRBJ2-5
D: TRBD2
CDR3: CASSESPRGAGVGQETQYF
DNA: TGCGCCAGCAGTGAGTCCCCTCGGGGAGCGGGAGTGGGACAAGAGACCCAGTACTTC

V: TRBV19
size: -
J: TRBJ2-2
D: -
CDR3: CASTGQVGGTGELFF
DNA: TGTGCCAGTACGGGGCAGGTGGGAGGCACCGGGGAGCTGTTTTTT

V: TRBV27
size: few
J: TRBJ1-2
D: TRBD1
CDR3: CASSLSRQGNGYTF
DNA: TGTGCCAGCAGTTTATCGCGACAGGGGAATGGCTACACCTTC

V: TRBV28
size: -
J: TRBJ2-7
D: TRBD2
CDR3: CASSTSGSHEQYF
DNA: TGTGCCAGCAGTACTAGCGGGTCCCACGAGCAGTACTTC

V: TRBV5-1
size: -
J: TRBJ2-1
D: -
CDR3: CASSLMAGREQFF
DNA: TGCGCCAGCAGCTTGATGGCGGGCCGGGAGCAGTTCTTC

V: TRBV9
size: -
J: TRBJ2-1
D: -
CDR3: CASSSISGFYNEQFF
DNA: TGTGCCAGCAGCTCCATTAGCGGTTTTTACAATGAGCAGTTCTTC

V: TRBV19
size: -
J: TRBJ2-1
D: -
CDR3: CASSMKGGWNEQFF
DNA: TGTGCCAGTAGTATGAAGGGAGGATGGAATGAGCAGTTCTTC

V: TRBV5-4
size: -
J: TRBJ2-5
D: -
CDR3: CASSLAGSSETQYF
DNA: TGTGCCAGCAGCTTGGCGGGGAGTAGTGAGACCCAGTACTTC

V: TRBV30
size: -
J: TRBJ1-5
D: -
CDR3: CAWSVAEDQPQHF
DNA: TGTGCCTGGAGTGTAGCGGAAGATCAGCCCCAGCATTTT

V: TRBV3-1/TRBV3-2
size: few
J: TRBJ1-2
D: TRBD1
CDR3: CASSREDRSYGYTF
DNA: TGTGCCAGCAGCAGGGAGGACAGGTCGTATGGCTACACCTTC

V: TRBV28
size: few
J: TRBJ1-5
D: -
CDR3: CASSLRGAGQPQHF
DNA: TGTGCCAGCAGTTTACGGGGGGCAGGTCAGCCCCAGCATTTT

V: TRBV6-5
size: -
J: TRBJ2-2
D: -
CDR3: CASSYRQAGELFF
DNA: TGTGCCAGCAGTTACCGACAGGCCGGGGAGCTGTTTTTT

V: TRBV11-2
size: -
J: TRBJ1-3
D: -
CDR3: CASSLTGRGGGNTIYF
DNA: TGTGCCAGCAGCTTAACAGGGCGCGGGGGAGGAAACACCATATATTTT

V: TRBV7-9
size: -
J: TRBJ1-2
D: -
CDR3: CASSLFGPSSGYTF
DNA: TGTGCCAGCAGCTTATTTGGGCCCTCAAGTGGCTACACCTTC

V: TRBV6-2/TRBV6-3
size: -
J: TRBJ1-1
D: TRBD1
CDR3: CASIPTGRWTEAFF
DNA: TGTGCCAGCATCCCGACAGGGAGGTGGACTGAAGCTTTCTTT

V: TRBV30
size: -
J: TRBJ1-2
D: TRBD1
CDR3: CAWSLGQVYGYTF
DNA: TGTGCCTGGAGCTTAGGACAGGTCTATGGCTACACCTTC

V: TRBV18
size: -
J: TRBJ2-3
D: -
CDR3: CASSADYTDTQYF
DNA: TGTGCCAGCTCAGCGGACTACACAGATACGCAGTATTTT

V: TRBV9
size: -
J: TRBJ1-6
D: TRBD1
CDR3: CASSVSDRAFYNSPLHF
DNA: TGTGCCAGCAGCGTCTCGGACAGGGCATTTTATAATTCACCCCTCCACTTT

V: TRBV11-2
size: once
J: TRBJ1-1
D: -
CDR3: CASSLDQISGSEAFF
DNA: TGTGCCAGCAGCTTAGACCAAATCTCGGGGTCTGAAGCTTTCTTT

V: TRBV5-4
size: -
J: TRBJ2-1
D: -
CDR3: CASSQDSSSYNEQFF
DNA: TGTGCCAGCAGCCAGGACTCCAGCTCCTACAATGAGCAGTTCTTC

V: TRBV27
size: -
J: TRBJ2-7
D: TRBD2
CDR3: CASSSTSGGTYEQYF
DNA: TGTGCCAGCAGTTCAACTAGCGGGGGAACCTACGAGCAGTACTTC

V: TRBV27
size: -
J: TRBJ2-7
D: TRBD2
CDR3: CASSFGGSLNEQYF
DNA: TGTGCCAGCAGTTTTGGCGGGAGTCTAAACGAGCAGTACTTC

V: TRBV9
size: -
J: TRBJ2-3
D: -
CDR3: CASSVGGVTDTQYF
DNA: TGTGCCAGCAGCGTAGGGGGGGTCACAGATACGCAGTATTTT

V: TRBV5-1
size: -
J: TRBJ2-1
D: -
CDR3: CASSLDGTYNEQFF
DNA: TGCGCCAGCAGCTTGGACGGTACCTACAATGAGCAGTTCTTC

V: TRBV7-8
size: -
J: TRBJ2-2
D: TRBD2
CDR3: CASSLPNGLVNGELFF
DNA: TGTGCCAGCAGCTTACCAAATGGACTAGTCAACGGGGAGCTGTTTTTT

V: TRBV19
size: once
J: TRBJ2-3
D: TRBD2
CDR3: CASSQGLAGRADTQYF
DNA: TGTGCCAGTAGTCAGGGACTAGCGGGAAGGGCAGATACGCAGTATTTT

V: TRBV2
size: -
J: TRBJ2-3
D: -
CDR3: CASKTADTQYF
DNA: TGTGCCAGCAAAACAGCAGATACGCAGTATTTT

V: TRBV11-3
size: -
J: TRBJ2-3
D: -
CDR3: CASSLYAGADTQYF
DNA: TGTGCCAGCAGCTTATACGCAGGGGCAGATACGCAGTATTTT

V: TRBV19
size: -
J: TRBJ1-1
D: -
CDR3: CASSLFTGMTEAFF
DNA: TGTGCCAGTAGTCTGTTCACAGGGATGACTGAAGCTTTCTTT

V: TRBV3-1/TRBV3-2
size: -
J: TRBJ2-3
D: -
CDR3: CASSQASGPGTDTQYF
DNA: TGTGCCAGCAGCCAAGCTTCAGGGCCGGGCACAGATACGCAGTATTTT

V: TRBV14
size: -
J: TRBJ2-1
D: TRBD2
CDR3: CASSRLAGVNEQFF
DNA: TGTGCCAGCAGCCGGCTAGCGGGAGTCAATGAGCAGTTCTTC

V: TRBV4-1
size: -
J: TRBJ1-5
D: -
CDR3: CASSQPSGQPQHF
DNA: TGCGCCAGCAGCCAACCGAGTGGTCAGCCCCAGCATTTT

V: TRBV6-1
size: -
J: TRBJ2-3
D: -
CDR3: CASSEAGGATDTQYF
DNA: TGTGCCAGCAGTGAAGCTGGGGGGGCTACAGATACGCAGTATTTT

V: TRBV29-1
size: -
J: TRBJ2-7
D: TRBD1
CDR3: CSVRQGAGYEQYF
DNA: TGCAGCGTCAGACAGGGGGCAGGCTACGAGCAGTACTTC

V: TRBV7-3
size: -
J: TRBJ1-1
D: -
CDR3: CASSLRGQWDTEAFF
DNA: TGTGCCAGCAGCTTACGGGGTCAGTGGGACACTGAAGCTTTCTTT

V: TRBV5-5
size: -
J: TRBJ2-7
D: -
CDR3: CASGQVQPYEQYF
DNA: TGTGCCAGTGGTCAAGTACAGCCCTACGAGCAGTACTTC

V: TRBV7-8
size: -
J: TRBJ2-1
D: -
CDR3: CASSPRVWSEQFF
DNA: TGTGCCAGCAGCCCCAGGGTCTGGAGCGAGCAGTTCTTC

V: TRBV7-2
size: -
J: TRBJ2-7
D: -
CDR3: CASSLMSFYEQYF
DNA: TGTGCCAGCAGCTTAATGTCGTTCTACGAGCAGTACTTC

V: TRBV7-7
size: -
J: TRBJ2-7
D: TRBD1
CDR3: CASSARQGSYEQYF
DNA: TGTGCTAGCAGCGCCCGACAGGGATCCTACGAGCAGTACTTC

V: TRBV29-1
size: -
J: TRBJ1-2
D: TRBD1
CDR3: CSVEGTGIGYGYTF
DNA: TGCAGCGTTGAAGGGACAGGGATAGGCTATGGCTACACCTTC

V: TRBV27
size: -
J: TRBJ2-5
D: -
CDR3: CATGLGQRQETQYF
DNA: TGTGCCACCGGGTTAGGACAGCGGCAAGAGACCCAGTACTTC

V: TRBV30
size: -
J: TRBJ2-3
D: -
CDR3: CAWGGPSTDTQYF
DNA: TGTGCCTGGGGAGGGCCTAGCACAGATACGCAGTATTTT

V: TRBV5-4
size: few
J: TRBJ2-2
D: TRBD2
CDR3: CASSAKRGAYTGELFF
DNA: TGTGCCAGCAGCGCTAAGCGGGGGGCTTACACCGGGGAGCTGTTTTTT

V: TRBV7-2
size: -
J: TRBJ2-3
D: TRBD2
CDR3: CASSPAGEPTDTQYF
DNA: TGTGCCAGCAGCCCAGCGGGAGAACCGACAGATACGCAGTATTTT

V: TRBV11-1
size: -
J: TRBJ1-1
D: -
CDR3: CASSPRDTEAFF
DNA: TGTGCCAGCAGCCCCCGAGACACTGAAGCTTTCTTT

V: TRBV6-2/TRBV6-3
size: -
J: TRBJ2-1
D: TRBD2
CDR3: CASSYFLAGVRNEQFF
DNA: TGTGCCAGCAGTTACTTCCTAGCGGGAGTAAGAAATGAGCAGTTCTTC